These 18 T cell receptor beta chains were all obtained from the same sample, sequenced in a study of post-analysis software for immune sequencing data. Findings of the study overall: Higher frequency in patients than in controls was seen for roughly five TRBV segments, with TRBV5-6, TRBV5-1 and TRBV20-1 among them.

Which antigens these TCRs recognize remains unknown. The TCR beta cDNA libraries carried unique molecular identifiers. MiXCR was run by TCRdb on the PCR reads, yielding one entry per CDR3 protein. In the table there are hundreds of thousands of distinct CDR3 sequences, approximately 38% of which are singletons. The sequencing sample was made of blood. These receptors originate from a girl aged 5-17 years with multiple sclerosis.

This clonotype was seen more than once but under ten times. The gene calls are TRBV28 and TRBJ2-3; D might be TRBD1 or TRBD2, each matching 6 bases. The length of the CDR3 is 14 residues. The V gene's germline CDR1 is MDHEN and CDR2 SYDVKM. The V end lost 6 bases, the J end lost 1 base, and 11 bases lay between the germline ends. For the CDR3, the DNA is TGTGCCAGCAGCCCAAGGGGGGGCACAGATACGCAGTATTTT. Translated: CASSPRGGTDTQYF.

In its sample, this clonotype was seen a few times. This chain links TRBV12-3 or TRBV12-4 with TRBJ2-5; D remains unclear. The CDR3 loop spans 14 amino acids. V gave up 3 bases and J gave up 2 bases, with 10 bases separating them. The CDR3: CASSFRQPQETQYF. As DNA, the CDR3 is TGTGCCAGCAGTTTTCGGCAGCCGCAAGAGACCCAGTACTTC.

This clonotype showed up just a few times. The V call is TRBV20-1, the J call TRBJ2-3; D uncertain. The V end was cut by 6 bases, the J end by 2 bases, with 12 bases between. Germline V CDR1 and CDR2: DFQATT, SNEGSKA (reference sequence). This CDR3 is built from 13 residues. CDR3 bases: TGCAGTGCGGCGACCCCATCCACAGATACGCAGTATTTT. Translation: CSAATPSTDTQYF.

The chain carries TRBV6-5 and TRBJ2-7, with a possible D match to TRBD2 (7 bases). This CDR3 comprises 16 residues. V was trimmed by 2 bases and J by 2 bases, leaving 16 bases between them. Germline CDR1 MNHEY, CDR2 SVGAGI. As DNA, the CDR3 is TGTGCCAGCAGTTACGGGGGGGCGGGTCAGACCTACGAGCAGTACTTC. Protein: CASSYGGAGQTYEQYF.

This rearrangement joins TRBV9 to TRBJ1-2, with D maybe TRBD1 (6 bases). V gave up 0 bases and J gave up 4 bases, with 10 bases separating them. The CDR3 has 14 residues. Germline CDR1 and CDR2: SGDLS and YYNGEE. CDR3 sequence reads: CASSVEETGYGYTF. CDR3 nucleotides: TGTGCCAGCAGCGTAGAAGAGACAGGCTATGGCTACACCTTC.

This chain uses TRBV12-3 or TRBV12-4 with TRBJ1-2; D perhaps matches TRBD1 (6 bases). CDR3 length equals 13 residues. Between the trimmed V and J ends, which lost 7 bases and 8 bases, there was a span of 17 bases. CDR3 region: CASTWSRGGGYTF. The CDR3 bases are TGTGCCAGCACCTGGTCGAGGGGGGGAGGCTACACCTTC.

The J gene is TRBJ2-1, the V gene TRBV24-1; D ambiguous. CDR3 length: 16 residues. Germline CDR1 reads KGHDR; CDR2 reads SFDVKD. V dropped 1 base and J dropped 7 bases, with 16 bases sitting between them. CDR3 nucleotides: TGTGCCACCAGTGATTTACCCTCAAACCTCAGGAATGAGCAGTTCTTC. This gives the protein CATSDLPSNLRNEQFF.

This clonotype was recorded a few times. The chain carries TRBV12-3 or TRBV12-4 and TRBJ2-5; weak D call: TRBD2 (5 bases). V shed 5 bases and J shed 11 bases, with 18 bases lying between them. The CDR3 is 13 residues long. The CDR3 region is CASSPQQSGEQYF. As DNA, the CDR3 is TGTGCCAGCAGTCCCCAACAATCTGGGGAGCAGTACTTC.

The V gene is TRBV12-3 or TRBV12-4, the J gene TRBJ1-2, with TRBD1 identical over 7 bases. V gave up 5 bases and J gave up 2 bases; unmatched junction bases: 8. This CDR3 is 15 amino acids long. The CDR3 sequence is CASSPFSGQNYGYTF. The DNA of the CDR3 is TGTGCCAGCAGTCCTTTCTCGGGACAGAACTATGGCTACACCTTC.

As DNA, the CDR3 is TGTGCCAGCAGCTCCCCCCACAGCGGGGAATTTTATGAGCAGTTCTTC. Its translation is CASSSPHSGEFYEQFF. The chain carries TRBV7-9 and TRBJ2-1; 7 nucleotides line up with TRBD2. Unmatched junction bases numbered 14, after V lost 4 bases and J lost 8 bases. The germline V gene has CDR1 SEHNR and CDR2 FQNEAQ (reference sequence). The CDR3 runs to 16 residues.

This clonotype showed up just a few times. This sequence may be a read error, since a much larger clone differs from it by one base. This chain links TRBV5-1 with TRBJ2-1; 9 bases align to TRBD2. The J call is uncertain, as TRBJ2-7 better fits the DNA end. CDR3 size: 16 residues. From germline, CDR1 is SGHRS and CDR2 YFSETQ. The CDR3 sequence: CASSYSGGGSYNEQYF. The CDR3 nucleotides are TGCGCCAGCAGCTATAGCGGGGGAGGCTCCTACAATGAGCAGTACTTC.

The chain recombines TRBV4-2 with TRBJ2-1; maybe TRBD2 (6 bases). The ends were cut back, 0 bases at V and 6 bases at J, with 12 bases in the middle. The CDR3 is 15 amino acids. Per the germline V gene, CDR1 is LGHNA and CDR2 is YNFKEQ. CDR3 sequence (DNA): TGTGCCAGCAGCCAAGATGGGCGGGGTCTCAATGAGCAGTTCTTC. This translates into CASSQDGRGLNEQFF.

This chain joins TRBV3-1 and TRBJ2-5; tentative D call: TRBD1 (6 bases). With the DNA end fitting TRBJ2-7 better, the J assignment may be wrong. From germline, CDR1 is LGHDT and CDR2 YNNKEL (reference sequence). The CDR3 is 15 residues long. Here the CDR3 reads CASSQDSGTRYEQYF. The CDR3 DNA follows: TGTGCCAGCAGCCAAGATTCAGGGACACGCTACGAGCAGTACTTC.

The chain is built from TRBV5-1 and TRBJ1-4; D is possibly TRBD1 (5 bases). This CDR3 region has 15 residues. The germline V gene has CDR1 SGHRS and CDR2 YFSETQ. With 0 bases removed from V and 4 bases from J, the gap between germline ends came to 10 bases. The CDR3 spells CASSLDPGLNEKLFF. CDR3 in DNA: TGCGCCAGCAGCTTGGATCCAGGGCTTAATGAAAAACTGTTTTTT.

This clonotype occurred a few times. The chain links TRBV5-1 to TRBJ2-1, with 12 bases identical to TRBD2. The V gene's germline CDR1 is SGHRS and CDR2 YFSETQ. The CDR3 contains 15 residues. Trimming removed 4 bases from V and 3 bases from J; junction bases left unmatched: 2. CDR3 amino acids: CASSLAGGIYNEQFF. The CDR3 DNA is TGCGCCAGCAGCCTAGCGGGGGGGATCTACAATGAGCAGTTCTTC.

This sequence joins TRBV7-9 and TRBJ2-3, with D tentatively TRBD2 (5 bases). Germline CDR1 and CDR2: SEHNR and FQNEAQ (reference sequence). V shed 3 bases and J shed 7 bases, with 17 bases lying between them. The CDR3 length is 15 residues. The CDR3, as DNA: TGTGCCAGCAGCTTGAGGCTAGCAGTGGCACATACGCAGTATTTT. Protein sequence: CASSLRLAVAHTQYF.

This chain joins TRBV20-1 and TRBJ2-5, with D hard to call. The V end lost 3 bases, the J end lost 0 bases, and 11 bases lay between the germline ends. The CDR3 runs 14 residues. Germline-derived CDR1 and CDR2 are DFQATT and SNEGSKA (reference sequence). The CDR3, as DNA: TGCAGTGCTAGCGCTGGCAGTCACCAAGAGACCCAGTACTTC. It codes for CSASAGSHQETQYF.

J is TRBJ2-7 and V is TRBV7-2; 8 bases are shared with TRBD2. J was trimmed by 4 bases and V by 1 base; bases with no gene match: 9. Germline-derived CDR1 and CDR2 are SGHTA and FQGNSA. The CDR3 has 16 amino acids. The CDR3 loop reads CASSLGAGGALYEQYF. The CDR3 DNA reads TGTGCCAGCAGCTTAGGAGCCGGGGGGGCCTTGTACGAGCAGTACTTC.